This TCR beta chain was documented in a study of cytomegalovirus exposure and HLA in healthy donors. Study information: Clustering assigned about 76% of the approximately 400 genotyped donors to the Caucasian-associated ancestry cluster. Study observations and caveats: In a later analysis, TCR association rates varied by HLA locus: DRB1 most, HLA-C fewest.

From germline, CDR1 is ENHRY and CDR2 SYGVKD. This CDR3 has 14 residues. V lost 5 bases and J lost 9, with 14 bases in between. The PCR used 60 Vbeta and 13 Jbeta primers. In the original processing: Per a later analysis, the number of unique TCR beta chains was about 80 million, of which 10 million to 11 million were shared. The method was immunoSEQ multiplex PCR; TCRdb's version includes in-frame clones alone and lacks a portion of them. That table furnishes V, J and clone size, whereas the DNA furnished D and trimming. The sample includes 170,000 or so clones, 75% to 85% of them seen just once. As for this clone: Its antigen remains unknown.

Sequencing was carried out using PBMCs. The receptor's source is a woman between 45 and 60 years old in good health and CMV-seropositive. The chain joins TRBV10-3 to TRBJ1-6; D is possibly TRBD1 (6 bases). The CDR3 region is CAISSGTRFSPLHF. The CDR3 DNA reads as TGTGCCATCAGTTCCGGGACACGGTTTTCACCCCTCCACTTT.